The entry that follows covers one T cell receptor beta chain sequence. Measured with immunoSEQ multiplex PCR; TCRdb has only the in-frame clones, and not every one. The repertoire consists of 95,000 to 120,000 clones, with around 90% occurring once and the leading ten covering 0.34%. This entry is derived from a study of Tregs in tolerant kidney transplant recipients. Germline values: CDR1 MNHEY, CDR2 SMNVEV (reference sequence). CDR3 length equals 16 residues. The germline V and J ends were trimmed by 4 bases and 5 bases, with 17 bases remaining between them. The specimen was CD4+ T cells from blood, collected before the transplant. This clonotype was obtained from a human donor who received a combined kidney and bone marrow transplant. The rearrangement links TRBV27 to TRBJ1-4; D is perhaps TRBD1 (5 bases). The CDR3 DNA sequence: TGTGCCAGCAGTTCACCGAGGACAAGTGGAAATGAAAAACTGTTTTTT. It translates to CASSSPRTSGNEKLFF.